This T cell receptor beta chain was identified during a study of blood T cell repertoires in COVID-19. Overall study context: In each case, the material was cDNA or gDNA derived from T cells, B-cell-depleted T cells, or PBMCs.

Sequencing was performed with immunoSEQ multiplex PCR; in TCRdb, only in-frame clones are kept and a portion is missing. Among some 72,000 clones, roughly 89% were seen once, and the ten largest hold around 0.6%. V trimming: 5 bases; J trimming: 1 base; junction bases outside the gene matches: 4. The CDR3 totals 15 residues. In germline, CDR1 is KGHDR, CDR2 SFDVKD. This TCR was sampled from a man aged 55 to 70 with acute or convalescent COVID-19. Material: peripheral blood. The chain employs TRBV24-1 and TRBJ2-3, with TRBD1 identical over 8 bases. The CDR3 region is CATSAGGAGTDTQYF. Here the CDR3 DNA reads TGTGCCACCAGTGCAGGGGGCGCGGGCACAGATACGCAGTATTTT.